This passage covers 19 T cell receptor beta chains from one sample sequenced in a study of blood T cell repertoires in COVID-19. The repertoire was sequenced with immunoSEQ multiplex PCR; TCRdb's copy has only in-frame clones and lacks some. The data contain some 340,000 clones, about 90% of them singletons. Specimen: PBMCs or T cells enriched from blood (not recorded which). The receptors originated from a woman aged 25 to 39 who had recovered from COVID-19.

This chain uses TRBV5-6 with TRBJ2-4; D may be TRBD2 (5 bases). The CDR3 is made up of 14 amino acids. Germline V CDR1 and CDR2: SGHDT, YYEEEE. Trimming cost V 0 bases and J 5 bases, with 9 bases left between them. The CDR3 DNA sequence: TGTGCCAGCAGCTTGGTCGGGGTCGAAAACATTCAGTACTTC. It codes for CASSLVGVENIQYF.

The chain links TRBV7-2 to TRBJ2-7, with 8 bases aligning to TRBD2. The junction had 15 bases not matched to a gene; V was cut back by 5 bases and J by 6 bases. Germline V lookup: CDR1 SGHTA, CDR2 FQGNSA. This CDR3 contains 16 residues. DNA for the CDR3: TGTGCCAGCAGCCCCTTCGGGGGGGGGTATACGAGCGAGCAGTACTTC. Translating it yields CASSPFGGGYTSEQYF.

The rearrangement uses TRBV28 and TRBJ2-7; 8 bases are a match to TRBD1. The CDR3 length is 14 residues. Germline CDR1 MDHEN, CDR2 SYDVKM. The junction had 4 bases not matched to a gene; V was cut back by 4 bases and J by 2 bases. CDR3 DNA sequence: TGTGCCAGCAGTTCCCGGGACAGGACCTACGAGCAGTACTTC. It encodes CASSSRDRTYEQYF. Drawing the rest from reference TRBV28 and TRBJ2-7, the complete variable domain is DVKVTQSSRYLVKRTGEKVFLECVQDMDHENMFWYRQDPGLGLRLIYFSYDVKMKEKGDIPEGYSVSREKKERFSLILESASTNQTSMYLCASSSRDRTYEQYFGPGTRLTVT.

This chain joins TRBV6-2 or TRBV6-3 and TRBJ2-2, with a possible D match to TRBD1 (6 bases). The ends were cut back, 2 bases at V and 3 bases at J, with 22 bases in the middle. In germline, CDR1 is MNHEY, CDR2 SVGEGT. The CDR3 consists of 19 residues. CDR3 sequence reads: CASSYPPGVGAEDTGELFF. The CDR3 DNA reads TGTGCCAGCAGTTACCCGCCCGGTGTGGGGGCCGAGGACACCGGGGAGCTGTTTTTT.

This rearrangement joins TRBV4-1 to TRBJ1-3; D is unclear. Trimming pared 0 bases from V and 4 bases from J, leaving 10 bases between. Germline CDR1 MGHRA, CDR2 YSYEKL. The CDR3 covers 15 residues. CDR3 amino acids: CASSQDKPGGNTIYF. DNA of the CDR3: TGCGCCAGCAGCCAAGATAAACCCGGGGGAAACACCATATATTTT.

This clone was picked up one time. The V and J genes are TRBV11-1 and TRBJ1-2; D is uncertain. Per the germline V gene, CDR1 is SGHAT and CDR2 is FQDESV (reference sequence). The CDR3 has 16 amino acids. Trimming stripped 8 bases from V and 7 bases from J, with 26 bases between. In DNA, the CDR3 is TGTGCCAGCGTCCCAGGATTTGACCCTTCGGTTGGTGGCTACACCTTC. Translating it yields CASVPGFDPSVGGYTF.

This clone was picked up a small number of times. The chain is built from TRBV10-1 and TRBJ2-2; TRBD1 might be the D (6 bases). CDR1 is WNHNN, CDR2 SYGVQD, per germline (reference sequence). The V gene lost 3 bases and the J gene lost 3 bases, with 8 bases spanning the gap. The CDR3 has 14 amino acids. DNA of the CDR3: TGCGCCAGCAGTGACAGGGGAGACACCGGGGAGCTGTTTTTT. This encodes CASSDRGDTGELFF.

This chain links TRBV19 with TRBJ1-1; a possible D gene is TRBD1 (5 bases). The CDR3 runs to 13 residues. CDR1 is LNHDA, CDR2 SQIVND, per germline (reference sequence). The V end was cut by 9 bases, the J end by 6 bases, with 17 bases between. The CDR3 nucleotides read TGTGCCAGGCGGGGCGGAGGGAGGCCTGAAGCTTTCTTT. The encoded protein is CARRGGGRPEAFF.

The chain employs TRBV5-4 and TRBJ1-6; unclear D gene. The germline V and J ends were trimmed by 4 bases and 0 bases, with 17 bases remaining between them. The CDR3 contains 18 residues. Germline V CDR1 and CDR2: SGHNT, YYREEE (reference sequence). The CDR3, as DNA: TGTGCCAGCAGCGCTAGCCCCGGGCAGAGCTCCTATAATTCACCCCTCCACTTT. It translates to CASSASPGQSSYNSPLHF. The full variable domain, its missing parts supplied by reference TRBV5-4 and TRBJ1-6, is ETGVTQSPTHLIKTRGQQVTLRCSSQSGHNTVSWYQQALGQGPQFIFQYYREEENGRGNFPPRFSGLQFPNYSSELNVNALELDDSALYLCASSASPGQSSYNSPLHFGNGTRLTVT.

The genes are TRBV6-5 and TRBJ1-5, with unresolved D. V was cut by 2 bases and J by 0 bases, with 8 bases left in between. Germline loops: CDR1 MNHEY, CDR2 SVGAGI. The CDR3 runs to 15 residues. CDR3 sequence: CASSYPADSNQPQHF. The CDR3 region has the DNA TGTGCCAGCAGTTACCCGGCGGATAGCAATCAGCCCCAGCATTTT.

With regard to this clone: The sample holds other DNA sequences that translate to the same CDR3. The J gene is TRBJ1-5, the V gene TRBV30; weak D call: TRBD1 (6 bases). Deletions cut 2 bases from V and 3 bases from J, with 8 bases between. This CDR3 is built from 13 residues. Germline assignment: CDR1 GTSNPN and CDR2 SVGIG (reference sequence). The CDR3 DNA reads as TGTGCCTGGAGTAGGGACACCAATCAGCCCCAGCATTTT. Protein product: CAWSRDTNQPQHF.

The chain links TRBV20-1 to TRBJ1-1; D unresolved. The V gene lost 3 bases and the J gene lost 0 bases, with 8 bases spanning the gap. This CDR3 contains 13 residues. Germline lookup yields CDR1 DFQATT and CDR2 SNEGSKA (reference sequence). CDR3 in amino acids: CSASAEVNTEAFF. CDR3 nucleotide sequence: TGCAGTGCTAGTGCGGAGGTGAACACTGAAGCTTTCTTT.

V gene TRBV7-2 combines with J gene TRBJ1-1; 8 nucleotides align to TRBD1. J gave up 5 bases and V 5 bases, and 7 bases lay outside the gene matches. The CDR3 consists of 14 residues. In germline, CDR1 is SGHTA, CDR2 FQGNSA. The CDR3 bases are TGTGCCAGCAGCATTTTGGACAGGGATACTGAAGCTTTCTTT. Amino acids: CASSILDRDTEAFF.

This clone has only one observation. The V call is TRBV5-1, the J call TRBJ2-1; D may be TRBD2 (5 bases). Germline values: CDR1 SGHRS, CDR2 YFSETQ. Trimming left V 3 bases short and J 9 bases short, with 13 bases between. The CDR3 extends over 13 amino acids. CDR3 sequence: CASSSTLDGEQFF. For the CDR3, the DNA is TGCGCCAGCAGCTCCACACTAGATGGTGAGCAGTTCTTC.

The chain is built from TRBV29-1 and TRBJ2-1; 9 nucleotides align to TRBD1. Per the germline V gene, CDR1 is SQVTM and CDR2 is ANQGSEA. After removal of 8 bases from V and 6 bases from J, the junction contained 11 bases not matched to a gene. This CDR3 contains 14 residues. The CDR3 loop is CSYLWDRVGNEQFF. CDR3 nucleotide sequence: TGCAGCTACCTATGGGACAGGGTGGGCAATGAGCAGTTCTTC.

The rearrangement links TRBV5-5 to TRBJ2-1, with D tentatively TRBD2 (6 bases). The CDR3 totals 14 residues. Trimming removed 2 bases at V and 5 bases at J, with 11 bases between. Germline values: CDR1 SGHKS, CDR2 YYEKEE (reference sequence). In nucleotides, the CDR3 is TGTGCCAGCAGCTTTGTGCGGGGAGACAATGAGCAGTTCTTC. Translation gives CASSFVRGDNEQFF.

The chain couples TRBV7-8 to TRBJ2-7, with TRBD2 matching 11 bases. The J segment lost 3 bases and the V segment lost 4 bases, leaving 2 bases of the junction unmatched. CDR3 length: 14 amino acids. In germline, CDR1 is SGHVS, CDR2 FQNEAQ. The CDR3 DNA sequence: TGTGCCAGCAGCTCGACTAGCGGGAACTACGAGCAGTACTTC. Its translation: CASSSTSGNYEQYF.

The J gene is TRBJ2-7, the V gene TRBV11-1; 9 bases match TRBD1. Germline loops: CDR1 SGHAT, CDR2 FQDESV (reference sequence). The trim removed 4 bases at V and 9 bases at J, leaving 7 bases unmatched. This CDR3 contains 13 residues. DNA of the CDR3: TGTGCCAGCAGCTACCCCGGGACAGGGCGGCAGTACTTC. Translated: CASSYPGTGRQYF.

This clone appeared a single time. The chain links TRBV19 to TRBJ1-2; 7 nucleotides line up with TRBD1. Germline V lookup: CDR1 LNHDA, CDR2 SQIVND (reference sequence). Trimming at V came to 10 bases and at J to 2 bases, leaving 10 bases not matched to a gene. This CDR3 contains 14 residues. Here the CDR3 reads CATLEGAKNYGYTF. Written as DNA, the CDR3 is TGTGCCACCCTAGAGGGGGCTAAAAACTATGGCTACACCTTC.